This paragraph covers one TCR beta chain sequence. Its antigen remains unknown. The sample is drawn from a study of blood T cells in healthy people across ages. Study findings and constraints: Naive CD4+ cells and diversity were both higher in long-lived donors than in aged donors.

The sample, approximately 11 milliliters of peripheral blood, was drawn from each donor. Germline trimming cut 7 bases from V and 3 bases from J; bases unmatched to any gene: 10. Germline CDR1 reads SQVTM; CDR2 reads ANQGSEA. This CDR3 has 16 amino acids. Through a sample-barcoded 5' primer and a J-beta primer mix, a second PCR was run for roughly 7 to 11 cycles. Each cDNA molecule was tagged by a template-switch adaptor with 12 random nucleotides. TCRdb recomputed calls from the 5' RACE reads with MiXCR, one row per CDR3 protein. The sample has 1.5 million to 2 million distinct CDR3 sequences, 49% seen once.

Sequenced sample: blood. This clonotype originated in a woman aged 40 to 50 in good health. The rearrangement uses TRBV29-1 and TRBJ2-1; TRBD2 matches at 12 bases. CDR3 in amino acids: CSGTTRLAGDYNEQFF. The CDR3 nucleotides are TGCAGCGGCACAACCAGACTAGCGGGGGACTACAATGAGCAGTTCTTC.